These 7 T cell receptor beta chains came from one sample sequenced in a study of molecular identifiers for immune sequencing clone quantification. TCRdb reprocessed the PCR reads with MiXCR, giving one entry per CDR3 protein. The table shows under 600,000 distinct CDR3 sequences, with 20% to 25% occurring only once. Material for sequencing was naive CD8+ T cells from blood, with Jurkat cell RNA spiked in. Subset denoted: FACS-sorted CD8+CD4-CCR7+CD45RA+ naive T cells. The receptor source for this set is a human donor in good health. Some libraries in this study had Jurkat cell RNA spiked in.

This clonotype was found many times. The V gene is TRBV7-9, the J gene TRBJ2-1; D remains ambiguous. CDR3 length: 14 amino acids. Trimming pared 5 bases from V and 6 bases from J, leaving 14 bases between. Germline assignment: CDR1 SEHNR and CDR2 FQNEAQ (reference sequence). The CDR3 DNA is TGTGCCAGCAGCCGTATCCTAACCGGCAATGAGCAGTTCTTC. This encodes CASSRILTGNEQFF.

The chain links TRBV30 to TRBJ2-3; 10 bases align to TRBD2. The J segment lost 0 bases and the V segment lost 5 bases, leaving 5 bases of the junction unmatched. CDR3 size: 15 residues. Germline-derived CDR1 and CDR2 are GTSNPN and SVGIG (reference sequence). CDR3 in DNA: TGTGCCTGGGAAATAGCGGGAGGAAGCACAGATACGCAGTATTTT. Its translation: CAWEIAGGSTDTQYF.

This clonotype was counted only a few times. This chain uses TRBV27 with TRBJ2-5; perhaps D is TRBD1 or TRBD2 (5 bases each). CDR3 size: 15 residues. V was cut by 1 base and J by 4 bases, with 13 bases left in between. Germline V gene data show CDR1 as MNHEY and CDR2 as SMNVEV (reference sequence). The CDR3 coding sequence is TGTGCCAGCAGTTTATTTGCAGGGACCGCAGAGACCCAGTACTTC. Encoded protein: CASSLFAGTAETQYF.

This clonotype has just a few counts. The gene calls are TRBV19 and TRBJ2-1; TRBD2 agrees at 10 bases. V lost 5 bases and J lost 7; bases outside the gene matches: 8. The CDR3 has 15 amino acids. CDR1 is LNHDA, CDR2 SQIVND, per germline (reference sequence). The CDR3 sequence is CASSLLAGRANEQFF. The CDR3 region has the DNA TGTGCCAGTAGTCTACTAGCGGGGAGGGCGAATGAGCAGTTCTTC.

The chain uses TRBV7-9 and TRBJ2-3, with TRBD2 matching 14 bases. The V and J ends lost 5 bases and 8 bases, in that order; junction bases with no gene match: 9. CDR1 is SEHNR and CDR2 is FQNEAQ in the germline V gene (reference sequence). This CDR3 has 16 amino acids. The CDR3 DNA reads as TGTGCCAGCAGCCCGTGGACTAGCGGGAGGCCAGTTACGCAGTATTTT. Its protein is CASSPWTSGRPVTQYF. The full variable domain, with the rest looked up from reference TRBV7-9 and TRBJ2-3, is DTGVSQNPRHKITKRGQNVTFRCDPISEHNRLYWYRQTLGQGPEFLTYFQNEAQLEKSRLLSDRFSAERPKGSFSTLEIQRTEQGDSAMYLCASSPWTSGRPVTQYFGPGTRLTVL.

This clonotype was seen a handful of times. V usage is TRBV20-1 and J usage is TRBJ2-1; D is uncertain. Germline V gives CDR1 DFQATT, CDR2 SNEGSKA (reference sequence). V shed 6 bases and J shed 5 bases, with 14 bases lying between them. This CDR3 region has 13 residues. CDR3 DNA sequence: TGCAGTGCCCACCAAGGACCGGACAATGAGCAGTTCTTC. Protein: CSAHQGPDNEQFF.

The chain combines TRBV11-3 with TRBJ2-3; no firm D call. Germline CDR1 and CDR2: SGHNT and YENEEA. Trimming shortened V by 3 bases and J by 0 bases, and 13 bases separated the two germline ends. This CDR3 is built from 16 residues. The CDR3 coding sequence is TGTGCCAGCAGCTTCGCAAGAAACTCTAGCACAGATACGCAGTATTTT. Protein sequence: CASSFARNSSTDTQYF.